The source of this T cell receptor (beta chain) is a study of T-cell reconstitution after alpha-beta-depleted transplantation in children. Points from the study as a whole: Most T-cell counts and diversity one year after the transplant came from T cells that were newly produced. Several hundred expanded graft clones reportedly supplied alpha-beta T cells about two months after transplant. Certain patients had high TCRbeta diversity at day 60, and it came from recipient T cells and thymic progenitors that survived.

Trimming took off 5 bases at V and 5 bases at J, with 15 bases between the two ends. The germline gives CDR1 SGHDN, CDR2 FVKESK. The CDR3 runs 14 residues. Only a few counts were recorded for this clonotype. Its antigen is currently unknown. Preparation of the TCRbeta library involved a method that used unique molecular identifiers. TCRdb itself ran the PCR reads through MiXCR, one entry per CDR3 protein. Of 97,000 or so distinct CDR3 sequences listed, approximately 6% are singletons. This rearrangement joins TRBV14 to TRBJ1-1; D unresolved. The sequence was obtained from a female patient aged 2-15 years who had a stem cell transplant for Fanconi anemia, so the T cells may come from the graft donor. The specimen was PBMCs, mostly from graft donor cells, collected 60 days after TCRalphabeta/CD19-depleted stem cell transplant. The CDR3 DNA sequence: TGTGCCAGCAGCAATCGCGGGGTAACGACTGAAGCTTTCTTT. It codes for CASSNRGVTTEAFF.